The 21 T cell receptor beta chains given below trace back to one sample, sequenced in a study of regulatory T cells in long-lasting Graves disease. Time point of the sample: newly diagnosed GD, antithyroid drugs for less than 3 months. RNA from PBMCs was the source of the TCR library. Researchers made TCR beta libraries by using iRepertoire HTBI primers and running Arm-PCR on CDR3 regions. TCRdb reanalysed the multiplex PCR reads using MiXCR and keeps one entry per CDR3 protein. The sample carries approximately 400,000 distinct CDR3 sequences, 15% recorded once. The sample was also linked to a second study, of T cells in Graves' hyperthyroidism and ophthalmopathy.

The starting material was peripheral blood mononuclear cells (PBMCs), obtained at new diagnosis, from a patient treated with antithyroid drugs. These receptors were collected from a middle-aged woman with Graves disease.

This clonotype showed up many times. The rearrangement uses TRBV10-1 and TRBJ1-1; D perhaps matches TRBD1 (6 bases). This CDR3 is 13 amino acids long. Germline V lookup: CDR1 WNHNN, CDR2 SYGVQD (reference sequence). The DNA for the CDR3 is TGCGAAGTTTCAGGGGCCCTGAACACTGAAGCTTTCTTT. This codes for CEVSGALNTEAFF.

This clonotype showed up many times. The chain couples TRBV2 to TRBJ2-7, with a possible D match to TRBD1 (5 bases). The CDR3 is made up of 14 amino acids. The V end was cut by 6 bases, the J end by 3 bases, with 15 bases between. Germline V gene data show CDR1 as SNHLY and CDR2 as FYNNEI. CDR3 region: CASSNKFDSYEQYF. The CDR3 bases are TGTGCCAGCAGCAACAAGTTCGACAGCTACGAGCAGTACTTC.

This clonotype was seen ten or more times. V is TRBV28 and J is TRBJ2-5; no firm D call. Between the trimmed V and J ends, which lost 2 bases and 0 bases, there was a span of 7 bases. CDR3 length: 14 amino acids. Germline V gives CDR1 MDHEN, CDR2 SYDVKM. CDR3 loop: CASSLTRNQETQYF. CDR3 coding DNA: TGTGCCAGCAGTTTAACACGCAACCAAGAGACCCAGTACTTC.

In its sample, this clonotype ranks as medium-sized. V and J are TRBV12-3 or TRBV12-4 and TRBJ1-1; tentative D call: TRBD1 (5 bases). This CDR3 comprises 13 residues. V was cut by 3 bases and J by 4 bases, with 9 bases left in between. CDR3 in amino acids: CASSLGTVTEAFF. In DNA, the CDR3 is TGTGCCAGCAGTTTGGGGACGGTCACTGAAGCTTTCTTT.

This clonotype was recorded many times. CDR3 in amino acids: CASSLEGLAEGDNEQFF. The CDR3 DNA reads TGTGCCAGCAGCCTGGAAGGACTAGCGGAAGGAGACAATGAGCAGTTCTTC. The rearrangement uses TRBV11-3 and TRBJ2-1, with 10 positions matching TRBD2. The CDR3 extends over 17 amino acids. Unmatched junction bases numbered 12, after V lost 5 bases and J lost 5 bases. Germline CDR1 reads SGHNT; CDR2 reads YENEEA.

This clonotype was seen a few times. J is TRBJ2-7 and V is TRBV5-6; 8 nucleotides match TRBD2. The CDR3 has 15 residues. J lost 6 bases, V lost 4 bases, and 12 bases had no gene match. Germline V gene sequence: CDR1 SGHDT, CDR2 YYEEEE. CDR3 sequence: CASSPRGGGSREQYF. The CDR3 nucleotides read TGTGCCAGCAGCCCCCGGGGGGGCGGGAGTCGCGAGCAGTACTTC.

This clonotype was observed many times. The chain carries TRBV6-1 and TRBJ1-2, with TRBD1 as a possible D gene (6 bases). Germline V gene data show CDR1 as MNHNS and CDR2 as SASEGT. The CDR3 runs 15 residues. V gave up 2 bases and J gave up 0 bases, with 10 bases separating them. CDR3 residues: CASSEIGGTNYGYTF. For the CDR3, the DNA is TGTGCCAGCAGTGAAATAGGGGGAACTAACTATGGCTACACCTTC.

Comment on this clonotype: A far larger clone is one nucleotide away, so this likely arose from a read error. V gene TRBV11-3 combines with J gene TRBJ2-3; D possibly matches TRBD1 or TRBD2 (5 bases each). The CDR3 contains 20 residues. V lost 6 bases and J 5 bases, leaving 33 bases between the germline ends. The germline gives CDR1 SGHNT, CDR2 YENEEA. As DNA, the CDR3 is TGTGCCAGCAGTACCCGGGACGGTCGTCCCAAATTGAGGGTGGGAGATACGCAGTATTTT. Protein sequence: CASSTRDGRPKLRVGDTQYF.

V usage is TRBV19 and J usage is TRBJ2-1, with a possible D match to TRBD2 (6 bases). The CDR3 has 18 amino acids. CDR1 is LNHDA and CDR2 is SQIVND in the germline V gene (reference sequence). V lost 1 base and J lost 0, with 16 bases in between. For the CDR3, the DNA is TGTGCCAGTAGTATAGGGGGAGGTTCACTTATCTCCTACAATGAGCAGTTCTTC. It specifies CASSIGGGSLISYNEQFF. The full variable domain, completed using reference TRBV19 and TRBJ2-1, is DGGITQSPKYLFRKEGQNVTLSCEQNLNHDAMYWYRQDPGQGLRLIYYSQIVNDFQKGDIAEGYSVSREKKESFPLTVTSAQKNPTAFYLCASSIGGGSLISYNEQFFGPGTRLTVL.

The chain has TRBV30 and TRBJ1-2, with no clear D. The CDR3 length is 13 residues. V dropped 8 bases and J dropped 0 bases, with 13 bases sitting between them. Germline CDR1 reads GTSNPN; CDR2 reads SVGIG (reference sequence). CDR3 loop: CAARQVTNYGYTF. The CDR3 bases are TGTGCCGCCCGGCAGGTTACTAACTATGGCTACACCTTC. The whole variable domain, remainder taken from reference TRBV30 and TRBJ1-2, is SQTIHQWPATLVQPVGSPLSLECTVEGTSNPNLYWYRQAAGRGLQLLFYSVGIGQISSEVPQNLSASRPQDRQFILSSKKLLLSDSGFYLCAARQVTNYGYTFGSGTRLTVV.

The CDR3 nucleotides are TGCGCCAGCAGCCAAGATGGGACTAGCGACGAGCAGTACTTC. Translation: CASSQDGTSDEQYF. The chain combines TRBV4-1 with TRBJ2-7; 10 nucleotides align to TRBD2. The V and J ends lost 0 bases and 5 bases, in that order; junction bases with no gene match: 1. The CDR3 runs 14 residues. Germline V gives CDR1 MGHRA, CDR2 YSYEKL.

V gene TRBV28 combines with J gene TRBJ2-1; 11 bases align to TRBD2. TRBJ2-7 matches the DNA end more closely, so the J call is doubtful. The germline CDR1 and CDR2 sequences are MDHEN and SYDVKM. The CDR3 is 16 amino acids. The CDR3 sequence: CASSSPTSGTGNEQYF. Written as DNA, the CDR3 is TGTGCCAGCAGTTCACCGACTAGCGGGACGGGGAATGAGCAGTACTTC.

The sample holds a few counts of this clonotype. The chain is built from TRBV5-1 and TRBJ2-7, with 13 bases matching TRBD2. Germline V gives CDR1 SGHRS, CDR2 YFSETQ. Losses at the gene ends were 4 bases for V and 6 bases for J; bases not matched to a gene: 7. The CDR3 runs to 15 residues. CDR3 region: CASSRLAGGGVEQYF. The CDR3 DNA follows: TGCGCCAGCAGCCGACTAGCGGGAGGAGGTGTCGAGCAGTACTTC.

In this sample, this clonotype turned up many times. V usage is TRBV2 and J usage is TRBJ2-7, with D maybe TRBD1 (5 bases). This CDR3 region has 14 residues. Germline V gives CDR1 SNHLY, CDR2 FYNNEI. V lost 4 bases to trimming and J lost 0 bases, with 10 bases between them. The DNA of the CDR3 is TGTGCCAGCAGTGCACCGACAGCCTCCTACGAGCAGTACTTC. Its translation is CASSAPTASYEQYF. Using reference TRBV2 and TRBJ2-7 for the parts outside the CDR3, the full variable domain is EPEVTQTPSHQVTQMGQEVILRCVPISNHLYFYWYRQILGQKVEFLVSFYNNEISEKSEIFDDQFSVERPDGSNFTLKIRSTKLEDSAMYFCASSAPTASYEQYFGPGTRLTVT.

The V and J genes are TRBV9 and TRBJ2-1, with D possibly TRBD2 on 5 matching bases. V gave up 0 bases and J gave up 0 bases, with 10 bases separating them. CDR3 length: 16 residues. Germline V gives CDR1 SGDLS, CDR2 YYNGEE. The CDR3 DNA reads TGTGCCAGCAGCGTAGGTGGCGGGCCCTCCTACAATGAGCAGTTCTTC. Translated: CASSVGGGPSYNEQFF. The full variable domain, with the rest looked up from reference TRBV9 and TRBJ2-1, is DSGVTQTPKHLITATGQRVTLRCSPRSGDLSVYWYQQSLDQGLQFLIQYYNGEERAKGNILERFSAQQFPDLHSELNLSSLELGDSALYFCASSVGGGPSYNEQFFGPGTRLTVL.

This clonotype has a count of ten or more. This chain links TRBV9 with TRBJ2-2; 10 bases match TRBD1. In germline, CDR1 is SGDLS, CDR2 YYNGEE. The CDR3 runs 15 residues. J was trimmed by 6 bases and V by 4 bases; bases with no gene match: 6. CDR3 DNA: TGTGCCAGCAGCTCCAGGGACAGGGGCGCCGGGGAGCTGTTTTTT. Protein: CASSSRDRGAGELFF.

The table lists this clonotype with a few counts. V gene TRBV28 combines with J gene TRBJ1-5, with D possibly TRBD1 on 5 matching bases. The V gene's germline CDR1 is MDHEN and CDR2 SYDVKM. V was trimmed by 3 bases and J by 6 bases, leaving 12 bases between them. This CDR3 has 14 amino acids. The DNA for the CDR3 is TGTGCCAGCAGTTTTCATACGGGACCTCAGCCCCAGCATTTT. It translates to CASSFHTGPQPQHF.

This clonotype was seen a handful of times. The chain joins TRBV3-1 to TRBJ2-5; TRBD1 or TRBD2 may be the D gene (6 bases each). Germline V lookup: CDR1 LGHDT, CDR2 YNNKEL (reference sequence). The V end was cut by 1 base, the J end by 4 bases, with 19 bases between. There are 17 residues in the CDR3. CDR3 coding DNA: TGTGCCAGCAGCCAAGCCCCGACTAGGGGGTACGTAGAGACCCAGTACTTC. This sequence encodes CASSQAPTRGYVETQYF.

This clonotype was recorded at least ten times. The CDR3 region is CASSLAEGRYSPLHF. DNA for the CDR3: TGTGCCAGCAGCTTAGCGGAGGGAAGGTATTCACCCCTCCACTTT. The rearrangement joins TRBV7-2 to TRBJ1-6; D unresolved. This CDR3 has 15 residues. Trimming took off 0 bases at V and 8 bases at J, with 11 bases between the two ends. CDR1 is SGHTA and CDR2 is FQGNSA in the germline V gene.

This clonotype was recorded a few times. The chain has TRBV6-5 and TRBJ1-1, with D unclear. CDR3 length: 13 residues. The V end was cut by 2 bases, the J end by 5 bases, with 9 bases between. CDR1 is MNHEY, CDR2 SVGAGI, per germline. The CDR3 spells CASSYGFGTEAFF. CDR3 nucleotide sequence: TGTGCCAGCAGTTACGGGTTTGGGACTGAAGCTTTCTTT.

The chain couples TRBV5-8 to TRBJ1-1; D gene uncertain. Trimming removed 0 bases from V and 4 bases from J, with 10 bases in between. CDR1 is SGHTS, CDR2 YDEGEE, per germline. The CDR3 covers 14 residues. CDR3 sequence reads: CASSLDLLSTEAFF. The DNA for the CDR3 is TGTGCCAGCAGCTTGGATCTGCTGTCCACTGAAGCTTTCTTT.